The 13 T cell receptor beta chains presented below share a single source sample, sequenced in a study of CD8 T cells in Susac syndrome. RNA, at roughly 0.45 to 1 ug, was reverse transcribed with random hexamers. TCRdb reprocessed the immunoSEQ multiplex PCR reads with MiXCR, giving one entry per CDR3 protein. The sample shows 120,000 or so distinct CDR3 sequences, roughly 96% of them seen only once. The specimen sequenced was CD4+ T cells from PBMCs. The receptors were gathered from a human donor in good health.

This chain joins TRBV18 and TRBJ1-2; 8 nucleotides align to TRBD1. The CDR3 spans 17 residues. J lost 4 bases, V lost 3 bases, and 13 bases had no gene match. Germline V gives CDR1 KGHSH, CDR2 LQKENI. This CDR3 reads CASSPVMTGESGYGYTF. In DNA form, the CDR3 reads TGTGCCAGCTCACCGGTAATGACAGGGGAATCAGGCTATGGCTACACCTTC.

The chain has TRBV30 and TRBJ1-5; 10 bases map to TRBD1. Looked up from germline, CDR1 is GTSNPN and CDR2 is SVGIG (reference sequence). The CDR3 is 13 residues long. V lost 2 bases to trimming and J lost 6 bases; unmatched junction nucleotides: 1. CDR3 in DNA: TGTGCCTGGAGTTGGGACAGGGGTCAGCCCCAGCATTTT. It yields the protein CAWSWDRGQPQHF.

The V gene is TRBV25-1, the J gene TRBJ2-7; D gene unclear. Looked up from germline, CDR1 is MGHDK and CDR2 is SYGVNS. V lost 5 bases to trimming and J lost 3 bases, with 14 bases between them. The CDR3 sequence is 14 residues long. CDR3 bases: TGTGCCAGCAGTATAGGGCCCCGACGCTACGAGCAGTACTTC. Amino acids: CASSIGPRRYEQYF.

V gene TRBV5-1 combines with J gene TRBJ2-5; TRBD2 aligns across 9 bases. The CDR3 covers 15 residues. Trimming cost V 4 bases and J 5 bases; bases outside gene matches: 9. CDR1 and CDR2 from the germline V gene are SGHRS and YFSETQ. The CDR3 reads CASSTGGLARETQYF. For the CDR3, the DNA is TGCGCCAGCAGCACGGGGGGACTAGCTCGGGAGACCCAGTACTTC.

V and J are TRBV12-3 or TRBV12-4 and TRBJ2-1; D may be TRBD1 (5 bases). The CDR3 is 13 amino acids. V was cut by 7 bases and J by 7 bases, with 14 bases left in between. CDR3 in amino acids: CASTSGRANEQFF. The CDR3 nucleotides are TGTGCCAGCACGTCGGGCAGGGCGAATGAGCAGTTCTTC.

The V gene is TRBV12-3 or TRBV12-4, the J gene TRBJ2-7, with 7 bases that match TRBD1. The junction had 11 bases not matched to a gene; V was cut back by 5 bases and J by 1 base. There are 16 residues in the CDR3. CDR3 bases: TGTGCCAGCAGTCTCCGAGAGACAGGGCAGTCCTACGAGCAGTACTTC. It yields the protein CASSLRETGQSYEQYF.

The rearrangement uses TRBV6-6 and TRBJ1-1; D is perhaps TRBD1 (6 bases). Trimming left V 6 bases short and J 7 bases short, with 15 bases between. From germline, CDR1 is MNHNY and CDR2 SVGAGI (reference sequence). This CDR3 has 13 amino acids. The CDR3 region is CASRHRDTHEAFF. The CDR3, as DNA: TGTGCCAGCAGGCACCGGGACACGCATGAAGCTTTCTTT.

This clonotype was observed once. CDR3 sequence reads: CASSPSPAQETQYF. CDR3 nucleotides: TGTGCCAGCTCACCCTCCCCGGCCCAAGAGACCCAGTACTTC. The chain links TRBV18 to TRBJ2-5; D not certain. This CDR3 is 14 amino acids long. V dropped 3 bases and J dropped 1 base, with 9 bases sitting between them. The germline CDR1 and CDR2 sequences are KGHSH and LQKENI. Looking up the rest from reference TRBV18 and TRBJ2-5 gives the full variable domain: NAGVMQNPRHLVRRRGQEARLRCSPMKGHSHVYWYRQLPEEGLKFMVYLQKENIIDESGMPKERFSAEFPKEGPSILRIQQVVRGDSAAYFCASSPSPAQETQYFGPGTRLLVL.

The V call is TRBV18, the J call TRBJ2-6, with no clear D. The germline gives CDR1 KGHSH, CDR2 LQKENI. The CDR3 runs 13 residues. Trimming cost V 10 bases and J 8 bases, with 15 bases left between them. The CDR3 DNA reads TGTGCCACCCAGCCTCCTTTCCCCAACGTCCTGACTTTC. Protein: CATQPPFPNVLTF.

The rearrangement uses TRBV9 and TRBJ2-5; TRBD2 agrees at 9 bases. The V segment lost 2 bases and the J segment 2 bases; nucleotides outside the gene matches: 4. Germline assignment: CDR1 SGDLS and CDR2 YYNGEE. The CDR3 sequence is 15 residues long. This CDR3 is CASSVSGGLQETQYF. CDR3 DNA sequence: TGTGCCAGCAGCGTTAGCGGGGGACTTCAAGAGACCCAGTACTTC.

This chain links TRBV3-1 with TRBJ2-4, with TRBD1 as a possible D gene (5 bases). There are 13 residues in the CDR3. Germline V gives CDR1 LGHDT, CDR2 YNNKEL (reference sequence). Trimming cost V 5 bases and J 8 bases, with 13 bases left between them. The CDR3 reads CASSRGMLDIQYF. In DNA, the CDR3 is TGTGCCAGCAGCAGGGGTATGTTAGACATTCAGTACTTC.

The CDR3 region has the DNA TGTGCCAGTAGTTCCCAGGGGACCTCCACAGATACGCAGTATTTT. This translates into CASSSQGTSTDTQYF. The chain carries TRBV19 and TRBJ2-3; D is perhaps TRBD1 (6 bases). Trimming cost V 5 bases and J 2 bases, with 14 bases left between them. The CDR3 is 15 residues long. Germline V gene lookup returns CDR1 LNHDA and CDR2 SQIVND (reference sequence).

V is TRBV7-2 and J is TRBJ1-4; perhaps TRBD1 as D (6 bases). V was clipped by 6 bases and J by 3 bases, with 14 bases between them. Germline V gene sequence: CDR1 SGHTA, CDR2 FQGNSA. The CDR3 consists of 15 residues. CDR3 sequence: CASSQGGAANEKLFF. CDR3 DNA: TGTGCCAGCAGTCAAGGGGGGGCGGCTAATGAAAAACTGTTTTTT.